A single sample is the source of the 19 T cell receptor beta chains below, sequenced in a study of shared clonotypes between healthy human individuals. Sequencing used immunoSEQ multiplex PCR; TCRdb keeps in-frame clones, though not all of them. The sample consists of about 1.5 million clones, 95% to 99% of them appearing once. The sequenced material came from naive CD4+ T cells sorted from blood. The subset here: CD45RA+ positively selected. These receptors came from a young man in good health.

The chain uses TRBV4-2 and TRBJ2-2, with D perhaps matching TRBD1 (5 bases). In germline, CDR1 is LGHNA, CDR2 YNFKEQ. This CDR3 spans 16 amino acids. The V gene lost 0 bases and the J gene lost 0 bases, with 8 bases spanning the gap. The CDR3 DNA reads TGTGCCAGCAGCCAAGAGACAGCAGCGAACACCGGGGAGCTGTTTTTT. Protein: CASSQETAANTGELFF.

The chain links TRBV11-2 to TRBJ2-5, with TRBD2 identical over 8 bases. With the DNA end fitting TRBJ2-7 better, the J assignment may be wrong. Germline V lookup: CDR1 SGHAT, CDR2 FQNNGV. The CDR3 is made up of 13 amino acids. DNA of the CDR3: TGTGCCAGCAGCTCCGGGACTAGGTCCGAGCAGTACTTC. It is translated as CASSSGTRSEQYF.

This chain connects TRBV7-9 to TRBJ1-5; no reliable D call. Trimming took 5 bases from V and 2 from J, leaving 13 bases between them. There are 15 residues in the CDR3. The germline gives CDR1 SEHNR, CDR2 FQNEAQ (reference sequence). Here the CDR3 reads CASSPPGEGNQPQHF. CDR3 DNA: TGTGCCAGCAGCCCCCCAGGCGAGGGCAATCAGCCCCAGCATTTT.

V gene TRBV9 combines with J gene TRBJ1-1; possible D gene TRBD1, 5 bases. Germline V gene lookup returns CDR1 SGDLS and CDR2 YYNGEE. With 2 bases removed from V and 1 base from J, the gap between germline ends came to 12 bases. CDR3 length: 15 residues. The CDR3 nucleotides are TGTGCCAGCAGCGTCGACAGCTCGAGGAACACTGAAGCTTTCTTT. It is translated as CASSVDSSRNTEAFF.

The chain combines TRBV28 with TRBJ1-2; a weak D match, TRBD1 (6 bases). Germline V gene sequence: CDR1 MDHEN, CDR2 SYDVKM. The CDR3 contains 13 residues. Trimming shortened V by 4 bases and J by 7 bases, and 13 bases separated the two germline ends. The CDR3 spells CASSSNRESGYTF. In DNA form, the CDR3 reads TGTGCCAGCAGTTCCAACAGGGAGTCTGGCTACACCTTC.

The V and J genes are TRBV13 and TRBJ2-7; D uncertain. From germline, CDR1 is PRHDT and CDR2 FYEKMQ (reference sequence). V lost 5 bases to trimming and J lost 3 bases, with 8 bases between them. The CDR3 length is 12 residues. The CDR3, as DNA: TGTGCCAGCAGCCTGATTGGCTACGAGCAGTACTTC. This translates into CASSLIGYEQYF.

As for this clone: Other DNA variants within this sample encode the same CDR3. The CDR3 bases are TGTGCCAGCAGTTCTTACAATGAGCAGTTCTTC. This gives the protein CASSSYNEQFF. This chain links TRBV28 with TRBJ2-1; no clear D gene. The V end was cut by 4 bases, the J end by 4 bases, with 2 bases between. The CDR3 is 11 residues long. The germline V gene has CDR1 MDHEN and CDR2 SYDVKM.

V is TRBV2 and J is TRBJ2-2; TRBD2 is a possible D gene (6 bases). CDR1 and CDR2 from the germline V gene are SNHLY and FYNNEI. This CDR3 has 16 residues. Trimming stripped 0 bases from V and 4 bases from J, with 12 bases between. As DNA, the CDR3 is TGTGCCAGCAGTGAAGCCCGGCGGGGTAGCACCGGGGAGCTGTTTTTT. Translated: CASSEARRGSTGELFF.

Of note for this clone: At one boundary the junction diverges from the germline segment, which might be a read error. This rearrangement joins TRBV2 to TRBJ1-3; 8 bases are shared with TRBD1. Germline loops: CDR1 SNHLY, CDR2 FYNNEI. CDR3 length: 14 amino acids. The DNA for the CDR3 is TGTGCCAGCAGCCGGGACAGGCGACCGGAGGGTTACCTATTT. Protein sequence: CASSRDRRPEGYLF.

This rearrangement joins TRBV10-1 to TRBJ2-1; 10 nucleotides align to TRBD2. The germline V gene encodes CDR1 WNHNN and CDR2 SYGVQD (reference sequence). The ends lost 8 bases at V and 1 base at J; junction bases unmatched: 5. The CDR3 contains 15 residues. The CDR3 protein is CASASGRESYNEQFF. The CDR3 nucleotides are TGCGCCAGCGCGAGCGGGAGGGAGTCCTACAATGAGCAGTTCTTC.

The J gene is TRBJ1-1, the V gene TRBV6-4, with TRBD1 matching 7 bases. CDR1 is MRHNA and CDR2 is SNTAGT in the germline V gene. The CDR3 covers 13 residues. V was pared by 4 bases and J by 6 bases, with 5 bases of the junction left unmatched. The CDR3 spells CASSANRGAEAFF. CDR3 sequence (DNA): TGTGCCAGCAGTGCAAACAGGGGCGCTGAAGCTTTCTTT.

The rearrangement uses TRBV30 and TRBJ1-1, with 7 bases fitting TRBD1. The CDR3 loop spans 17 amino acids. Germline V gene data show CDR1 as GTSNPN and CDR2 as SVGIG (reference sequence). V lost 1 base, J lost 3 bases, and 14 bases stayed unmatched. Here the CDR3 reads CAWSGGRGRSYDTEAFF. CDR3 in DNA: TGTGCCTGGAGTGGAGGAAGGGGGCGGTCATACGACACTGAAGCTTTCTTT. The variable domain in full, completed from reference TRBV30 and TRBJ1-1, reads SQTIHQWPATLVQPVGSPLSLECTVEGTSNPNLYWYRQAAGRGLQLLFYSVGIGQISSEVPQNLSASRPQDRQFILSSKKLLLSDSGFYLCAWSGGRGRSYDTEAFFGQGTRLTVV.

This sequence joins TRBV7-2 and TRBJ2-7, with D perhaps TRBD2 (6 bases). The V and J ends lost 5 bases and 0 bases respectively, with 11 bases between them. The CDR3 spans 14 residues. CDR1 and CDR2 (germline): SGHTA, FQGNSA. CDR3: CASSHQTSSYEQYF. The DNA for the CDR3 is TGTGCCAGCAGCCACCAGACTAGCTCCTACGAGCAGTACTTC.

The chain is built from TRBV19 and TRBJ2-1; TRBD1 matches 7 bases. The CDR3 spans 15 residues. V dropped 6 bases and J dropped 4; count of bases not matched to a gene: 9. Germline V gene lookup returns CDR1 LNHDA and CDR2 SQIVND (reference sequence). The CDR3 nucleotides are TGTGCCAGTAGCCCCCCGGGACAGATTTACAATGAGCAGTTCTTC. This gives the protein CASSPPGQIYNEQFF.

This rearrangement joins TRBV4-3 to TRBJ1-1; D unresolved. V was shortened by 0 bases and J by 6 bases, with 14 bases between the two germline ends. Germline lookup yields CDR1 LGHNA and CDR2 YSLEER. The CDR3 is 15 residues long. In DNA form, the CDR3 reads TGCGCCAGCAGCCAAGATCTGTTTGTGAGGGCTGAAGCTTTCTTT. Translation: CASSQDLFVRAEAFF.

This sequence joins TRBV7-2 and TRBJ2-1; 9 nucleotides agree with TRBD1. CDR1 and CDR2 from the germline V gene are SGHTA and FQGNSA. V trimming: 1 base; J trimming: 7 bases; junction bases outside the gene matches: 2. CDR3 length equals 14 residues. As DNA, the CDR3 is TGTGCCAGCAGCTTAGTGACAGGGGGAAATGAGCAGTTCTTC. Its protein product is CASSLVTGGNEQFF.

As for this clone: Other DNA sequences within the sample encode an identical CDR3. This chain connects TRBV15 to TRBJ2-5; D is unresolved. Trimming cost V 3 bases and J 4 bases, with 6 bases left between them. The CDR3 runs to 12 residues. Germline assignment: CDR1 LNHNV and CDR2 YYDKDF (reference sequence). The CDR3 protein is CATSRRRETQYF. In DNA form, the CDR3 reads TGTGCCACCAGCAGGCGGAGAGAGACCCAGTACTTC.

This chain connects TRBV2 to TRBJ2-7; 7 bases fit TRBD1. V shed 10 bases and J 3 bases; nucleotides not matched to a gene: 6. The CDR3 is 12 residues long. CDR1 is SNHLY and CDR2 is FYNNEI in the germline V gene. Written as DNA, the CDR3 is TGTGCCAACGGGGCAGGGGGCTACGAGCAGTACTTC. This codes for CANGAGGYEQYF.

This clone has a single count. The gene calls are TRBV5-1 and TRBJ2-1; possibly TRBD2 for D (7 bases). This CDR3 has 13 amino acids. The V and J ends lost 7 bases and 5 bases respectively, with 13 bases between them. Germline-derived CDR1 and CDR2 are SGHRS and YFSETQ. CDR3 residues: CASRLGGDNEQFF. CDR3 nucleotides: TGCGCCAGCCGCCTAGGGGGGGACAATGAGCAGTTCTTC.